The present T cell receptor (beta chain) was sequenced within a study of Ad26.COV2.S vaccination and SARS-CoV-2 variants. Trimming took 5 bases from V and 6 from J, leaving 10 bases between them. The CDR3 has 12 residues. Germline assignment: CDR1 MDHEN and CDR2 SYDVKM. Study-wide findings and caveats: Vaccine recipients and placebo recipients showed similar non-spike TCR breadth. Total T cell responses were possibly underestimated by TCR breadth and depth analyses.

Treatment described: roughly 20 received Ad26.COV2.S at low or high dose, single or two shots; about five received placebo; per-sample allocation not given. Sample collection was performed on day 63 after the first vaccine or placebo injection. As to this clone: The antigen is unknown.

Method: immunoSEQ multiplex PCR; TCRdb's copy keeps in-frame clones and lacks some. Among about 410,000 clones, about nine tenths were seen once, and the ten largest hold 1.5% to 2%. The receptor comes from a person between 18 and 59 years old who received the Ad26.COV2.S COVID-19 vaccine or a placebo. V gene TRBV28 combines with J gene TRBJ1-1, with D unresolved. Sequencing was performed on peripheral blood, taken in a trial of Ad26.COV2.S vaccine versus placebo. The DNA for the CDR3 is TGTGCCAGCAGTCCCCCAAGGGCTGAAGCTTTCTTT. This translates into CASSPPRAEAFF.